This is a list of T cell receptor beta chains from one sample in a study of blood T cells in healthy people across ages. From the 5' RACE reads, TCRdb called clonotypes with MiXCR, one entry per CDR3 protein. This table holds 850,000 to 1,100,000 distinct CDR3 sequences, around two fifths found once. Sequenced sample: blood. The receptors were gathered from a man aged 18 to 29 in good health. Both conserved end residues are part of each CDR3. The D gene is left open where the match is weak. Clone size is not always given. Where it is, it says once, few, many or a class for expanded clones.

d_gene: .; v_gene: TRBV6-6; j_gene: TRBJ1-2; abundance: few; CDR3aa: CASSPLGARASNYGYTF; CDR3nt: TGTGCCAGCAGTCCCTTAGGAGCCAGAGCTTCTAACTATGGCTACACCTTC
d_gene: TRBD1; v_gene: TRBV28; j_gene: TRBJ1-5; abundance: few; CDR3aa: CASSFPGGAGFQPQHF; CDR3nt: TGTGCCAGCAGTTTTCCAGGGGGGGCCGGGTTTCAGCCCCAGCATTTT
d_gene: .; v_gene: TRBV12-3/TRBV12-4; j_gene: TRBJ2-5; abundance: many; CDR3aa: CASSLSETRNEQYF; CDR3nt: TGTGCCAGCAGTTTAAGCGAGACCCGCAATGAGCAGTACTTC
d_gene: .; v_gene: TRBV4-1; j_gene: TRBJ1-2; abundance: .; CDR3aa: CASSQDVLRGYTF; CDR3nt: TGCGCCAGCAGTCAGGACGTACTGAGGGGCTACACCTTC
d_gene: .; v_gene: TRBV20-1; j_gene: TRBJ2-3; abundance: .; CDR3aa: CSARAADTQYF; CDR3nt: TGCAGTGCTAGAGCGGCAGATACGCAGTATTTT
d_gene: TRBD1; v_gene: TRBV4-2; j_gene: TRBJ1-1; abundance: .; CDR3aa: CASSRPGQGSTEAFF; CDR3nt: TGTGCCAGCAGCCGACCGGGACAGGGGAGCACTGAAGCTTTCTTT
d_gene: .; v_gene: TRBV4-3; j_gene: TRBJ2-3; abundance: many; CDR3aa: CASSQDRRLGTDTQYF; CDR3nt: TGCGCCAGCAGCCAAGATCGCAGGCTTGGCACAGATACGCAGTATTTT
d_gene: TRBD1; v_gene: TRBV6-5; j_gene: TRBJ1-1; abundance: .; CDR3aa: CASSPDRVDTEAFF; CDR3nt: TGTGCCAGCAGTCCTGACAGGGTGGACACTGAAGCTTTCTTT
d_gene: .; v_gene: TRBV12-3/TRBV12-4; j_gene: TRBJ1-1; abundance: .; CDR3aa: CASSLSGRGGSKAFF; CDR3nt: TGTGCCAGCAGTTTATCCGGCAGGGGAGGTAGTAAAGCTTTCTTT
d_gene: .; v_gene: TRBV20-1; j_gene: TRBJ1-5; abundance: .; CDR3aa: CSARDLMDRSDQPQHF; CDR3nt: TGCAGTGCTAGAGATTTGATGGACCGCTCGGATCAGCCCCAGCATTTT
d_gene: .; v_gene: TRBV5-1; j_gene: TRBJ2-5; abundance: .; CDR3aa: CAGSLGQGSQETQYF; CDR3nt: TGCGCCGGCAGCTTGGGTCAGGGCAGTCAAGAGACCCAGTACTTC
d_gene: .; v_gene: TRBV7-2; j_gene: TRBJ1-1; abundance: .; CDR3aa: CASSLPTVGTEAFF; CDR3nt: TGTGCCAGCAGCCTACCGACAGTGGGCACTGAAGCTTTCTTT
d_gene: .; v_gene: TRBV6-2/TRBV6-3; j_gene: TRBJ2-3; abundance: few; CDR3aa: CASSYSIIDLDTQYF; CDR3nt: TGTGCCAGCAGTTACTCAATAATTGACTTGGATACGCAGTATTTT
d_gene: .; v_gene: TRBV4-2; j_gene: TRBJ2-3; abundance: few; CDR3aa: CASSQKPGDTQYF; CDR3nt: TGTGCCAGCAGCCAAAAGCCCGGGGATACGCAGTATTTT
d_gene: TRBD1; v_gene: TRBV25-1; j_gene: TRBJ2-7; abundance: .; CDR3aa: CASSDVDRAYEQYF; CDR3nt: TGTGCCAGCAGTGATGTTGACAGGGCCTACGAGCAGTACTTC
d_gene: .; v_gene: TRBV11-2; j_gene: TRBJ2-4; abundance: few; CDR3aa: CASSLAGMARLNIQYF; CDR3nt: TGTGCCAGCAGCCTGGCCGGTATGGCCAGGTTAAACATTCAGTACTTC
d_gene: TRBD1; v_gene: TRBV16; j_gene: TRBJ1-5; abundance: .; CDR3aa: CASSQSGGQGQPQHF; CDR3nt: TGTGCCAGCAGCCAATCGGGGGGACAGGGGCAGCCCCAGCATTTT
d_gene: .; v_gene: TRBV18; j_gene: TRBJ1-1; abundance: few; CDR3aa: CASRTRVTEAFF; CDR3nt: TGTGCCAGCAGGACCAGGGTAACTGAAGCTTTCTTT
d_gene: TRBD2; v_gene: TRBV4-2; j_gene: TRBJ2-3; abundance: .; CDR3aa: CASSPYSKAGGLGTDTQYF; CDR3nt: TGTGCCAGCAGCCCCTATTCCAAGGCGGGGGGGCTGGGTACAGATACGCAGTATTTT
d_gene: .; v_gene: TRBV2; j_gene: TRBJ1-2; abundance: .; CDR3aa: CASSGPGHYGYTF; CDR3nt: TGTGCCAGCAGTGGCCCCGGACACTATGGCTACACCTTC
d_gene: .; v_gene: TRBV7-2; j_gene: TRBJ2-1; abundance: .; CDR3aa: CASSLRDSSNEQFF; CDR3nt: TGTGCCAGCAGCTTGAGGGACTCTTCGAATGAGCAGTTCTTC
d_gene: .; v_gene: TRBV18; j_gene: TRBJ2-5; abundance: .; CDR3aa: CASSPRNRVQETQYF; CDR3nt: TGTGCCAGCTCACCAAGGAACAGGGTGCAAGAGACCCAGTACTTC
d_gene: .; v_gene: TRBV20-1; j_gene: TRBJ2-5; abundance: .; CDR3aa: CSVSGRAMTQYF; CDR3nt: TGCAGTGTTTCGGGACGGGCAATGACCCAGTACTTC
d_gene: TRBD1; v_gene: TRBV5-4; j_gene: TRBJ1-1; abundance: .; CDR3aa: CASSFQGAKAEAFF; CDR3nt: TGTGCCAGCAGCTTTCAGGGGGCGAAGGCTGAAGCTTTCTTT
d_gene: .; v_gene: TRBV12-3/TRBV12-4; j_gene: TRBJ2-7; abundance: .; CDR3aa: CASSFAKPYEQYF; CDR3nt: TGTGCCAGCAGTTTCGCCAAGCCCTACGAGCAGTACTTC
d_gene: .; v_gene: TRBV4-1; j_gene: TRBJ2-7; abundance: .; CDR3aa: CASSQGIVRDGQFYEQYF; CDR3nt: TGCGCCAGCAGCCAAGGGATCGTCAGGGACGGACAATTCTACGAGCAGTACTTC
d_gene: .; v_gene: TRBV5-5; j_gene: TRBJ2-7; abundance: .; CDR3aa: CASSLSAQSNYEQYF; CDR3nt: TGTGCCAGCAGCTTGAGCGCTCAATCCAACTACGAGCAGTACTTC
d_gene: .; v_gene: TRBV27; j_gene: TRBJ2-6; abundance: once; CDR3aa: CASSLRVFGANVLTF; CDR3nt: TGTGCCAGCAGTTTACGAGTTTTTGGGGCCAACGTCCTGACTTTC
d_gene: TRBD1; v_gene: TRBV9; j_gene: TRBJ2-7; abundance: .; CDR3aa: CASSVRDRGSYEQYF; CDR3nt: TGTGCCAGCAGCGTAAGGGACAGGGGGTCCTACGAGCAGTACTTC
d_gene: TRBD2; v_gene: TRBV10-2; j_gene: TRBJ2-7; abundance: .; CDR3aa: CASRQPAGSYEQYF; CDR3nt: TGCGCCAGCAGACAACCAGCGGGGAGCTACGAGCAGTACTTC
d_gene: .; v_gene: TRBV29-1; j_gene: TRBJ2-5; abundance: .; CDR3aa: CSARRDRRFQETQYF; CDR3nt: TGCAGCGCTAGACGGGACCGGCGATTCCAAGAGACCCAGTACTTC